These 23 T cell receptor beta chains came from one sample sequenced in a study of blood T cell repertoires in COVID-19 (dated by TCRdb to the early 2020s). Libraries were constructed by the immunoSEQ multiplex PCR assay. The immuneACCESS repertoire file appears here via TCRdb, limited to in-frame rearrangements. These files lack a portion of the clones; in checked studies, under half of the deficit traces to unresolved V genes, and the cause of the others is not known. The sample table holds 300,000 to 400,000 clones, of which 85% were seen once. Around 1.8% of the sample is in the top ten clones. The source material was PBMCs or T cells enriched from blood (not recorded which). All receptors come from a woman in her twenties or thirties who had been exposed to COVID-19.

The V gene is TRBV7-9, the J gene TRBJ1-3, with TRBD1 matching 7 bases. This CDR3 comprises 18 residues. CDR1 SEHNR and CDR2 FQNEAQ come from the germline V gene (reference sequence). V gave up 1 base and J gave up 2 bases; unmatched junction bases: 11. The CDR3, as DNA: TGTGCCAGCAGCTTAGGGGGTTTGGACAGGAGGACTGGAAACACCATATATTTT. Protein sequence: CASSLGGLDRRTGNTIYF.

The chain joins TRBV7-2 to TRBJ2-5, with TRBD2 as a possible D gene (6 bases). Trimming took off 6 bases at V and 1 base at J, with 15 bases between the two ends. This CDR3 contains 15 residues. CDR1 and CDR2 from the germline V gene are SGHTA and FQGNSA. CDR3 loop: CASREAGTRQETQYF. Written as DNA, the CDR3 is TGTGCCAGCAGGGAAGCGGGTACTCGCCAAGAGACCCAGTACTTC.

The chain carries TRBV27 and TRBJ2-1, with 8 positions matching TRBD1. Germline loops: CDR1 MNHEY, CDR2 SMNVEV (reference sequence). The junction had 13 bases not matched to a gene; V was cut back by 5 bases and J by 4 bases. The CDR3 spans 17 residues. The CDR3 reads CASSTRDRISNYNEQFF. CDR3 nucleotides: TGTGCCAGCAGTACGCGGGACAGGATATCAAATTACAATGAGCAGTTCTTC.

The chain has TRBV18 and TRBJ1-3; D gene unclear. The CDR3 is 16 residues long. Germline assignment: CDR1 KGHSH and CDR2 LQKENI. Trimming stripped 1 base from V and 0 bases from J, with 10 bases between. CDR3 sequence: CASSPRAPSSGNTIYF. The DNA for the CDR3 is TGTGCCAGCTCACCACGCGCCCCGAGCTCTGGAAACACCATATATTTT.

The rearrangement links TRBV6-5 to TRBJ1-1, with D possibly matching TRBD1 (5 bases). The V gene's germline CDR1 is MNHEY and CDR2 SVGAGI. This CDR3 contains 13 residues. The germline V and J ends were trimmed by 9 bases and 5 bases, with 16 bases remaining between them. The CDR3 nucleotides read TGTGCCAGTTGGGTGGCCGGGGGGACTGAAGCTTTCTTT. It is translated as CASWVAGGTEAFF.

This chain uses TRBV5-1 with TRBJ2-7; possibly TRBD1 for D (6 bases). The V gene lost 5 bases and the J gene lost 12 bases, with 21 bases spanning the gap. The CDR3 covers 13 residues. Germline CDR1 reads SGHRS; CDR2 reads YFSETQ. The chain's CDR3 is CASSTPGTYRLYF. The CDR3 DNA is TGCGCCAGCAGTACACCCGGGACATACCGTCTGTACTTC.

This sequence joins TRBV28 and TRBJ2-7; TRBD1 aligns across 7 bases. CDR3 size: 16 residues. V gave up 3 bases and J gave up 1 base; unmatched junction bases: 9. Germline CDR1 and CDR2: MDHEN and SYDVKM. DNA for the CDR3: TGTGCCAGCAGTTTCCAAAGGGCAGGGGGTTCCTACGAGCAGTACTTC. It codes for CASSFQRAGGSYEQYF. The full variable domain, completed using reference TRBV28 and TRBJ2-7, is DVKVTQSSRYLVKRTGEKVFLECVQDMDHENMFWYRQDPGLGLRLIYFSYDVKMKEKGDIPEGYSVSREKKERFSLILESASTNQTSMYLCASSFQRAGGSYEQYFGPGTRLTVT.

The chain combines TRBV12-3 or TRBV12-4 with TRBJ1-1; no firm D call. V lost 4 bases and J lost 0, with 3 bases in between. CDR3 size: 12 residues. CDR3 residues: CASSSMNTEAFF. The DNA for the CDR3 is TGTGCCAGCAGTTCAATGAACACTGAAGCTTTCTTT.

This rearrangement joins TRBV7-9 to TRBJ1-2, with D uncertain. Germline assignment: CDR1 SEHNR and CDR2 FQNEAQ (reference sequence). CDR3 length: 14 residues. V lost 5 bases and J 3 bases, leaving 13 bases between the germline ends. Here the CDR3 DNA reads TGTGCCAGCAGCCAACTTGATGGAGACTATGGCTACACCTTC. Translated, it gives CASSQLDGDYGYTF.

In nucleotides, the CDR3 is TGTGCCAGCAGCGTAACCCCCGCCAGAGGCCTTAACTATGGCTACACCTTC. Protein product: CASSVTPARGLNYGYTF. This chain connects TRBV9 to TRBJ1-2, with D uncertain. Trimming shortened V by 1 base and J by 1 base, and 17 bases separated the two germline ends. The CDR3 totals 17 residues. Per the germline V gene, CDR1 is SGDLS and CDR2 is YYNGEE.

J is TRBJ2-1 and V is TRBV9; TRBD2 agrees at 7 bases. V shed 0 bases and J 5 bases; nucleotides not matched to a gene: 8. This CDR3 is built from 16 residues. Germline values: CDR1 SGDLS, CDR2 YYNGEE. The CDR3 sequence: CASSVGVSGSHNEQFF. DNA for the CDR3: TGTGCCAGCAGCGTAGGAGTTAGCGGGTCTCACAATGAGCAGTTCTTC.

The chain employs TRBV28 and TRBJ1-3; D unresolved. This CDR3 has 14 residues. The V end lost 5 bases, the J end lost 2 bases, and 10 bases lay between the germline ends. Germline values: CDR1 MDHEN, CDR2 SYDVKM. In DNA, the CDR3 is TGTGCCAGCAGTGTTCCTCGGGCTGGAAACACCATATATTTT. Amino acids: CASSVPRAGNTIYF.

The V and J genes are TRBV6-5 and TRBJ1-2; tentatively, D is TRBD1 (5 bases). Germline V gives CDR1 MNHEY, CDR2 SVGAGI. This CDR3 is built from 13 residues. V gave up 2 bases and J gave up 8 bases, with 12 bases separating them. Here the CDR3 reads CASSYGRGEGYTF. DNA of the CDR3: TGTGCCAGCAGTTACGGAAGGGGTGAAGGCTACACCTTC.

The rearrangement uses TRBV11-2 and TRBJ1-2, with 7 bases aligning to TRBD1. Germline-derived CDR1 and CDR2 are SGHAT and FQNNGV. Losses at the gene ends were 5 bases for V and 2 bases for J; bases not matched to a gene: 5. The CDR3 totals 14 residues. Here the CDR3 reads CASSPTGNNYGYTF. CDR3 DNA: TGTGCCAGCAGCCCGACAGGGAACAACTATGGCTACACCTTC.

The chain is built from TRBV6-1 and TRBJ1-1; maybe TRBD1 (6 bases). This CDR3 is built from 14 residues. The germline CDR1 and CDR2 sequences are MNHNS and SASEGT. Trimming pared 5 bases from V and 0 bases from J, leaving 10 bases between. The CDR3 loop is CASSLTGVNTEAFF. Here the CDR3 DNA reads TGTGCCAGCAGTTTGACAGGAGTGAACACTGAAGCTTTCTTT.

This clone is termed medium-sized. The rearrangement uses TRBV3-1 (or the pseudogene TRBV3-2) and TRBJ1-6, with D unresolved. Trimming shortened V by 8 bases and J by 7 bases, and 9 bases separated the two germline ends. This CDR3 has 12 amino acids. Germline CDR1 is LGHDT and CDR2 is YNNKEL (reference sequence). The CDR3 DNA sequence: TGTGCCAGCTCGGTTGTCAATTCACCCCTCCACTTT. The encoded protein is CASSVVNSPLHF.

This chain joins TRBV19 and TRBJ1-1, with D tentatively TRBD1 (5 bases). Per germline, CDR1 LNHDA and CDR2 SQIVND (reference sequence). The V and J ends lost 1 base and 5 bases respectively, with 8 bases between them. CDR3 length: 13 amino acids. In nucleotides, the CDR3 is TGTGCCAGTAGTATAGGCAGGGTTACTGAAGCTTTCTTT. Translated: CASSIGRVTEAFF.

The chain has TRBV2 and TRBJ2-7; D may be TRBD2 (5 bases). V dropped 6 bases and J dropped 4 bases, with 10 bases sitting between them. The CDR3 sequence is 12 residues long. Germline assignment: CDR1 SNHLY and CDR2 FYNNEI. CDR3: CASRTRGYEQYF. CDR3 nucleotide sequence: TGTGCCAGCAGAACCCGGGGATACGAGCAGTACTTC.

The chain couples TRBV7-3 to TRBJ2-2; D perhaps matches TRBD1 (6 bases). Trimming removed 8 bases from V and 5 bases from J, with 15 bases in between. Germline-derived CDR1 and CDR2 are SGHTA and FQGTGA. The CDR3 totals 14 residues. As DNA, the CDR3 is TGTGCCAGCCGTAAGGGACAAACTACCGGGGAGCTGTTTTTT. Translated, it gives CASRKGQTTGELFF.

This rearrangement joins TRBV10-2 to TRBJ1-1; tentative D call: TRBD1 (5 bases). This CDR3 region has 14 residues. V shed 6 bases and J shed 5 bases, with 16 bases lying between them. The germline CDR1 and CDR2 sequences are WSHSY and SAAADI. The CDR3 DNA is TGCGCCAGCAGACCGGACATCAGCGGGACTGAAGCTTTCTTT. This encodes CASRPDISGTEAFF.

This clone was counted a single time. The chain joins TRBV21-1 to TRBJ1-1. TRBV21-1 is a documented pseudogene. The CDR3 runs 16 residues. The CDR3 region has the DNA TGTGCCAGCAGCAAAGTATTAGAGGGTGGTGAATCTGAAGCTTTCTTT. Amino acid sequence: CASSKVLEGGESEAFF.

The chain links TRBV28 to TRBJ1-2; D gene uncertain. Germline CDR1 MDHEN, CDR2 SYDVKM. This CDR3 comprises 13 residues. V shed 3 bases and J shed 2 bases, with 7 bases lying between them. The CDR3 nucleotides are TGTGCCAGCAGTTTCCGCAGGAACTATGGCTACACCTTC. As protein: CASSFRRNYGYTF.

The rearrangement joins TRBV14 to TRBJ2-3; 10 nucleotides agree with TRBD2. This CDR3 region has 15 residues. V lost 4 bases and J lost 3; bases outside the gene matches: 4. The germline V gene has CDR1 SGHDN and CDR2 FVKESK. The CDR3 loop is CASSPSGRVTDTQYF. The CDR3 coding sequence is TGTGCCAGCAGCCCTAGCGGGAGAGTGACAGATACGCAGTATTTT.